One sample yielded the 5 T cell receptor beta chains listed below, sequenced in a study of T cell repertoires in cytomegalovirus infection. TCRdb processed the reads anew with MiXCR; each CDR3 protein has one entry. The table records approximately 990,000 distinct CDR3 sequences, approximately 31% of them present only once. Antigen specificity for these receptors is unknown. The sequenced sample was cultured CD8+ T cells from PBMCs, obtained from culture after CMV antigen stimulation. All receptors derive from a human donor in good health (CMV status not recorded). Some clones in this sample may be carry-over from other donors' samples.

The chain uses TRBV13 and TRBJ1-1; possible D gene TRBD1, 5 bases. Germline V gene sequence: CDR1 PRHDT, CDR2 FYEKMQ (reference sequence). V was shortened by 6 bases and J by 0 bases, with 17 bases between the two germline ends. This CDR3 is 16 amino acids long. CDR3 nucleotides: TGTGCCAGCAGTTCGGGACTGTCAACCTTGAACACTGAAGCTTTCTTT. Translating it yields CASSSGLSTLNTEAFF. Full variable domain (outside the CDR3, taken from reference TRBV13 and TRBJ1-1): AAGVIQSPRHLIKEKRETATLKCYPIPRHDTVYWYQQGPGQDPQFLISFYEKMQSDKGSIPDRFSAQQFSDYHSELNMSSLELGDSALYFCASSSGLSTLNTEAFFGQGTRLTVV.

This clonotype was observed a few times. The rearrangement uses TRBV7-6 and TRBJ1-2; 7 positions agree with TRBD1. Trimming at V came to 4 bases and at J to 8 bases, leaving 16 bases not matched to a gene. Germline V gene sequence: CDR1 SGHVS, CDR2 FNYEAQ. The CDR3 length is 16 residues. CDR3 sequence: CASSSGTEVPMYGYTF. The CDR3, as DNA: TGTGCCAGCAGCTCCGGGACAGAGGTTCCTATGTACGGCTACACCTTC. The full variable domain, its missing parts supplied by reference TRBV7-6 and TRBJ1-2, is GAGVSQSPRYKVTKRGQDVALRCDPISGHVSLYWYRQALGQGPEFLTYFNYEAQQDKSGLPNDRFSAERPEGSISTLTIQRTEQRDSAMYRCASSSGTEVPMYGYTFGSGTRLTVV.

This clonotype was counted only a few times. CDR3: CAGSAGGAPETQYF. The CDR3 coding sequence is TGTGCCGGGTCAGCAGGGGGCGCCCCGGAGACCCAGTACTTC. This chain uses TRBV7-9 with TRBJ2-5; 8 bases fit TRBD1. CDR3 length: 14 amino acids. CDR1 SEHNR and CDR2 FQNEAQ come from the germline V gene (reference sequence). V lost 11 bases and J lost 5; bases outside the gene matches: 13. Using reference TRBV7-9 and TRBJ2-5 for the parts outside the CDR3, the full variable domain is DTGVSQNPRHKITKRGQNVTFRCDPISEHNRLYWYRQTLGQGPEFLTYFQNEAQLEKSRLLSDRFSAERPKGSFSTLEIQRTEQGDSAMYLCAGSAGGAPETQYFGPGTRLLVL.

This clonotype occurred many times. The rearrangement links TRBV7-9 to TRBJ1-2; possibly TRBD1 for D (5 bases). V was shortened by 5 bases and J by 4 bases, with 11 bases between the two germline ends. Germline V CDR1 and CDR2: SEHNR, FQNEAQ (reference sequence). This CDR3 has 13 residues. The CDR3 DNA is TGTGCCAGCAGCCCTCGACAGTCCTATGGCTACACCTTC. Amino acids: CASSPRQSYGYTF.

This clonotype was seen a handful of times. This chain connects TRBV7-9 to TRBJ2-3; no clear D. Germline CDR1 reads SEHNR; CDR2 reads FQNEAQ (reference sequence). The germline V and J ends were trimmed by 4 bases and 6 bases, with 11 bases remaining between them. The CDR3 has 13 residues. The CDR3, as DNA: TGTGCCAGCAGCTCCTCTGTCGGGGATACGCAGTATTTT. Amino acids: CASSSSVGDTQYF.